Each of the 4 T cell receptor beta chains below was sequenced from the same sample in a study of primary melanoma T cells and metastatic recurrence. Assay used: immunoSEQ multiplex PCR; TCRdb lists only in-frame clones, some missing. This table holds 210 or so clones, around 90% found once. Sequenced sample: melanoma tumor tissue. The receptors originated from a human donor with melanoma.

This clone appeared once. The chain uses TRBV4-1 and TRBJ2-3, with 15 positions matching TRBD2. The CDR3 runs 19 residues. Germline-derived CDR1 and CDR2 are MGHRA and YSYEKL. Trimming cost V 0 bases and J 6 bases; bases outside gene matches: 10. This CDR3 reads CASSQEPRTSGRARDTQYF. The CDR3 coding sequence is TGCGCCAGCAGCCAAGAACCCCGGACTAGCGGGAGGGCCCGTGATACGCAGTATTTT.

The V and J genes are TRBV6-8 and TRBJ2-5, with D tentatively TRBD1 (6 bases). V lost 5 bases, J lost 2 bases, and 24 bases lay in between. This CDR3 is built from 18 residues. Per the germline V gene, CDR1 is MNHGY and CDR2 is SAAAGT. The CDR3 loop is CASSRGVYRDSIQETQYF. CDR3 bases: TGTGCCAGCAGTCGAGGGGTATACAGGGATTCTATTCAAGAGACCCAGTACTTC.

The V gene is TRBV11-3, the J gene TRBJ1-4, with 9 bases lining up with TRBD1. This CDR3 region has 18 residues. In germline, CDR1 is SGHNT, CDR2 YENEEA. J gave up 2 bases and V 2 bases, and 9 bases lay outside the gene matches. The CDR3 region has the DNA TGTGCCAGCAGCTTAAATACAGGGGGCGGTTACACTAATGAAAAACTGTTTTTT. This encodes CASSLNTGGGYTNEKLFF.

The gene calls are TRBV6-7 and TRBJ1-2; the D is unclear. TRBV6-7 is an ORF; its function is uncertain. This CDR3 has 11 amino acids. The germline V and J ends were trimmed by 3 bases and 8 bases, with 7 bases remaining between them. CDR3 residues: CASSYGHGYTF. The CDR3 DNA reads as TGTGCCAGCAGTTATGGCCACGGCTACACCTTC.